Shown below are 27 T cell receptor beta chains from a single sample sequenced in a study of early T cells in non-severe SARS-CoV-2 infection. TCRdb analysed the 5' RACE reads with MiXCR anew, one entry per CDR3 protein. The top ten hold roughly 1.7% of the sample, which has tens of thousands of distinct CDR3 sequences, 9% to 15% seen once. Sequenced material: whole blood. Receptors were obtained from an adult who was a healthcare worker with PCR-confirmed SARS-CoV-2 infection or an uninfected control (not recorded which).

A few counts support this clonotype. The rearrangement uses TRBV11-2 and TRBJ1-1; 9 bases fit TRBD1. Per germline, CDR1 SGHAT and CDR2 FQNNGV. The CDR3 totals 12 residues. Trimming took 4 bases from V and 6 from J; bases not matched to a gene: 0. The CDR3: CASSWDRAEAFF. The DNA of the CDR3 is TGTGCCAGCAGCTGGGACAGGGCTGAAGCTTTCTTT.

This clonotype was seen only a few times. The rearrangement uses TRBV6-4 and TRBJ1-2; no definite D call. V was cut by 7 bases and J by 6 bases, with 12 bases left in between. The CDR3 has 12 amino acids. Per germline, CDR1 MRHNA and CDR2 SNTAGT. The CDR3 nucleotides read TGTGCCAGCACTACACGGGCCGATGGCTACACCTTC. It specifies CASTTRADGYTF.

This clonotype occurred many times. The chain combines TRBV11-2 with TRBJ2-3, with D hard to call. The CDR3 spans 14 residues. Germline CDR1 is SGHAT and CDR2 is FQNNGV. V lost 5 bases to trimming and J lost 1 base, with 10 bases between them. In DNA form, the CDR3 reads TGTGCCAGCAGCCTCATTTGGGGCACAGATACGCAGTATTTT. Its translation: CASSLIWGTDTQYF.

This chain uses TRBV9 with TRBJ1-6; TRBD1 matches at 8 bases. CDR1 and CDR2 from the germline V gene are SGDLS and YYNGEE. V was pared by 2 bases and J by 7 bases, with 8 bases of the junction left unmatched. This CDR3 comprises 16 residues. The CDR3 DNA reads TGTGCCAGCAGCGTTGACCCAGGGGGCGAGAATTCACCCCTCCACTTT. Translation gives CASSVDPGGENSPLHF.

This clonotype was detected many times. The V and J genes are TRBV7-8 and TRBJ2-2; D gene unclear. The germline CDR1 and CDR2 sequences are SGHVS and FQNEAQ. The ends were cut back, 3 bases at V and 7 bases at J, with 15 bases in the middle. This CDR3 contains 15 residues. CDR3 bases: TGTGCCAGCAGCTTGCCGGGCCCCCAGGTCGGGGAGCTGTTTTTT. It encodes CASSLPGPQVGELFF.

This sequence joins TRBV12-3 or TRBV12-4 and TRBJ2-3, with a tentative D call TRBD2 (5 bases). The CDR3 contains 15 residues. The V end lost 3 bases, the J end lost 1 base, and 11 bases lay between the germline ends. The chain's CDR3 is CASSFGLGRTDTQYF. The CDR3 bases are TGTGCCAGCAGTTTCGGACTTGGTCGCACAGATACGCAGTATTTT.

Ten or more counts support this clonotype. CDR3 in amino acids: CSASGGAFYNEQFF. The CDR3 nucleotides are TGCAGTGCTAGCGGGGGGGCCTTCTACAATGAGCAGTTCTTC. This rearrangement joins TRBV20-1 to TRBJ2-1, with TRBD2 matching 8 bases. Per the germline V gene, CDR1 is DFQATT and CDR2 is SNEGSKA (reference sequence). The CDR3 totals 14 residues. V shed 3 bases and J 3 bases; nucleotides not matched to a gene: 4.

The chain has TRBV4-1 and TRBJ2-3; D not resolved. Germline CDR1 MGHRA, CDR2 YSYEKL. Trimming left V 0 bases short and J 0 bases short, with 4 bases between. The CDR3 is 14 residues long. This CDR3 reads CASSQDTSTDTQYF. The CDR3 DNA is TGCGCCAGCAGCCAAGATACTAGCACAGATACGCAGTATTTT.

In this sample, this clonotype turned up many times. The gene calls are TRBV2 and TRBJ2-5; 9 positions match TRBD1. Looked up from germline, CDR1 is SNHLY and CDR2 is FYNNEI. The CDR3 contains 13 residues. Trimming at V came to 8 bases and at J to 4 bases, leaving 5 bases not matched to a gene. The CDR3 DNA sequence: TGTGCCAGCCGGACAGGGGCAGGAGAGACCCAGTACTTC. Encoded protein: CASRTGAGETQYF. The full variable domain, its missing parts supplied by reference TRBV2 and TRBJ2-5, is EPEVTQTPSHQVTQMGQEVILRCVPISNHLYFYWYRQILGQKVEFLVSFYNNEISEKSEIFDDQFSVERPDGSNFTLKIRSTKLEDSAMYFCASRTGAGETQYFGPGTRLLVL.

This clonotype was detected once. The chain has TRBV11-2 and TRBJ1-2; D perhaps matches TRBD1 (6 bases). Per germline, CDR1 SGHAT and CDR2 FQNNGV. There are 14 residues in the CDR3. The germline V and J ends were trimmed by 1 base and 7 bases, with 13 bases remaining between them. The CDR3 DNA reads TGTGCCAGCAGCTTAGTCCCACAGGGTTCTGGCTACACCTTC. Residues: CASSLVPQGSGYTF.

This clonotype was detected only a few times. This chain uses TRBV14 with TRBJ2-6; D not resolved. Trimming removed 6 bases at V and 2 bases at J, with 5 bases between. CDR1 is SGHDN and CDR2 is FVKESK in the germline V gene. This CDR3 comprises 13 residues. CDR3 sequence reads: CASRAAGANVLTF. The CDR3 DNA reads as TGTGCCAGCAGGGCGGCTGGGGCCAACGTCCTGACTTTC.

Only a few counts were recorded for this clonotype. This chain joins TRBV7-2 and TRBJ1-1; D is uncertain. With 4 bases removed from V and 0 bases from J, the gap between germline ends came to 3 bases. The CDR3 has 12 amino acids. Germline V CDR1 and CDR2: SGHTA, FQGNSA. The CDR3 spells CASSYLNTEAFF. CDR3 sequence (DNA): TGTGCCAGCAGCTATTTGAACACTGAAGCTTTCTTT. Full variable domain (outside the CDR3, taken from reference TRBV7-2 and TRBJ1-1): GAGVSQSPSNKVTEKGKDVELRCDPISGHTALYWYRQSLGQGLEFLIYFQGNSAPDKSGLPSDRFSAERTGGSVSTLTIQRTQQEDSAVYLCASSYLNTEAFFGQGTRLTVV.

This clonotype was found a few times. The chain couples TRBV3-1 to TRBJ2-7, with a possible D match to TRBD2 (5 bases). The CDR3 extends over 14 amino acids. Germline assignment: CDR1 LGHDT and CDR2 YNNKEL (reference sequence). The V and J ends lost 6 bases and 7 bases respectively, with 19 bases between them. The CDR3 nucleotides are TGTGCCAGCAGTCCCCGGGATTCCCAGGATGAGCAGTACTTC. Its translation: CASSPRDSQDEQYF.

There are a few counts of this clonotype. V gene TRBV12-3 or TRBV12-4 combines with J gene TRBJ2-3, with a weak D call TRBD1 (5 bases). V dropped 5 bases and J dropped 2 bases, with 11 bases sitting between them. CDR3 length: 14 amino acids. The CDR3 coding sequence is TGTGCCAGCAGTACAGGACCCGACACAGATACGCAGTATTTT. It codes for CASSTGPDTDTQYF.

The chain's CDR3 is CSVSNGGEAFF. CDR3 bases: TGCAGCGTCTCCAACGGGGGAGAAGCTTTCTTT. This chain links TRBV29-1 with TRBJ1-1, with a weak D call TRBD1 (5 bases). Trimming removed 6 bases at V and 8 bases at J, with 13 bases between. Germline V gene lookup returns CDR1 SQVTM and CDR2 ANQGSEA. The CDR3 extends over 11 amino acids.

This clonotype appeared a few times. The rearrangement uses TRBV29-1 and TRBJ2-3; possibly TRBD2 for D (5 bases). The CDR3 length is 12 residues. Germline V gene data show CDR1 as SQVTM and CDR2 as ANQGSEA. Deletions cut 4 bases from V and 8 bases from J, with 13 bases between. CDR3 bases: TGCAGCGTTGGTGAGGGTCGGTCTACGCAGTATTTT. Protein sequence: CSVGEGRSTQYF.

The rearrangement joins TRBV20-1 to TRBJ2-7, with D perhaps matching TRBD1 or TRBD2 (6 bases each). The germline gives CDR1 DFQATT, CDR2 SNEGSKA (reference sequence). Deletions cut 3 bases from V and 3 bases from J, with 12 bases between. This CDR3 is built from 13 residues. This chain's CDR3 is CSASPGGRYEQYF. CDR3 nucleotides: TGCAGTGCTAGCCCCGGGGGCCGCTACGAGCAGTACTTC.

The table lists this clonotype with many counts. The V and J genes are TRBV6-5 and TRBJ1-1; unclear D gene. Per the germline V gene, CDR1 is MNHEY and CDR2 is SVGAGI. V was pared by 0 bases and J by 4 bases, with 9 bases between. CDR3 length: 14 residues. The CDR3 loop is CASSYSGSGTEAFF. The CDR3 DNA reads as TGTGCCAGCAGTTACTCGGGGTCGGGCACTGAAGCTTTCTTT.

This clonotype has ten or more counts. The chain uses TRBV7-8 and TRBJ2-6; D unclear. Trimming took off 1 base at V and 12 bases at J, with 10 bases between the two ends. The germline V gene encodes CDR1 SGHVS and CDR2 FQNEAQ. The CDR3 is 13 amino acids. CDR3 residues: CASSLEALGVLTF. CDR3 DNA sequence: TGTGCCAGCAGCTTAGAGGCGCTTGGCGTCCTGACTTTC.

This clonotype was observed many times. The genes are TRBV5-5 and TRBJ2-3; TRBD1 matches 7 bases. V dropped 0 bases and J dropped 4; count of bases not matched to a gene: 8. The CDR3 is 16 amino acids. Per the germline V gene, CDR1 is SGHKS and CDR2 is YYEKEE (reference sequence). The CDR3 DNA follows: TGTGCCAGCAGCTTGGGGGCCAGGGGGTCGGCAGATACGCAGTATTTT. Its protein product is CASSLGARGSADTQYF.

In this sample, this clonotype turned up a few times. The V and J genes are TRBV18 and TRBJ2-7; D perhaps matches TRBD1 (6 bases). There are 15 residues in the CDR3. Germline V gives CDR1 KGHSH, CDR2 LQKENI. The V end was cut by 6 bases, the J end by 2 bases, with 17 bases between. The CDR3 DNA reads as TGTGCCAGCTCCTCCGGACAGCAGGAAGCCTACGAGCAGTACTTC. Translating gives CASSSGQQEAYEQYF.

This clonotype showed up many times. Written as DNA, the CDR3 is TGTGCCTCGGGGCGAGCCGCCGGGGGCTACACCTTC. This codes for CASGRAAGGYTF. J is TRBJ1-2 and V is TRBV12-5, with D perhaps TRBD1 (5 bases). In germline, CDR1 is LGHNT, CDR2 FRNRAP. The CDR3 runs 12 residues.

The rearrangement joins TRBV9 to TRBJ2-1; no reliable D call. CDR1 is SGDLS, CDR2 YYNGEE, per germline. V was cut by 3 bases and J by 0 bases, with 10 bases left in between. The CDR3 runs 15 residues. CDR3 nucleotide sequence: TGTGCCAGCAGCGAGGCCCTTACCTCCTACAATGAGCAGTTCTTC. This sequence encodes CASSEALTSYNEQFF.

This clonotype was seen ten or more times. V and J are TRBV4-1 and TRBJ1-2; 10 bases fit TRBD1. The CDR3 contains 16 residues. Germline V gene lookup returns CDR1 MGHRA and CDR2 YSYEKL. V dropped 4 bases and J dropped 4; count of bases not matched to a gene: 9. CDR3 protein: CASSLRQGARIYGYTF. The CDR3 bases are TGCGCCAGCAGCCTACGACAGGGGGCGCGAATCTATGGCTACACCTTC.

The chain has TRBV6-1 and TRBJ2-3; a weak D match, TRBD2 (6 bases). V was trimmed by 3 bases and J by 1 base, leaving 11 bases between them. This CDR3 region has 15 residues. Germline assignment: CDR1 MNHNS and CDR2 SASEGT. The CDR3 sequence is CASSDRGGGTDTQYF. The CDR3 bases are TGTGCCAGCAGTGATCGCGGCGGGGGCACAGATACGCAGTATTTT.

This chain uses TRBV10-3 with TRBJ2-7, with a tentative D call TRBD2 (5 bases). The CDR3 length is 15 residues. Germline assignment: CDR1 ENHRY and CDR2 SYGVKD. Trimming removed 0 bases at V and 13 bases at J, with 22 bases between. The CDR3 loop is CAISESGGNGRSPYF. CDR3 coding DNA: TGTGCCATCAGTGAGTCTGGAGGTAACGGCCGGTCCCCATACTTC.

V usage is TRBV7-2 and J usage is TRBJ2-1; D call uncertain. Per the germline V gene, CDR1 is SGHTA and CDR2 is FQGNSA. Trimming pared 5 bases from V and 11 bases from J, leaving 22 bases between. The CDR3 is 15 residues long. CDR3 in amino acids: CASSKVFSVNYKQFF. CDR3 bases: TGTGCCAGCAGCAAGGTCTTCTCCGTCAATTACAAGCAGTTCTTC.